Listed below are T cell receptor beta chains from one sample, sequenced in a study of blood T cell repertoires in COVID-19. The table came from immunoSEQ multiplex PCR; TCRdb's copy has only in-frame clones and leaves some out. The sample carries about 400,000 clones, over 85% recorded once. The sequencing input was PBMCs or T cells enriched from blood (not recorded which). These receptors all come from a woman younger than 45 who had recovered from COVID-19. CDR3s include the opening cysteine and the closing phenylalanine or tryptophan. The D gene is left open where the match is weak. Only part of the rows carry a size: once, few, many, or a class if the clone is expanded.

CASSREDRAEQFF	TGTGCCAGCAGTCGAGAGGACAGGGCTGAGCAGTTCTTC	NA	TRBV2	TRBJ2-1	TRBD1
CASSLPGGYNEQFF	TGTGCCAGCAGCTTACCGGGGGGGTACAATGAGCAGTTCTTC	NA	TRBV7-2	TRBJ2-1	TRBD2
CASSLIRGSYEQYF	TGTGCCAGCAGCTTAATCAGGGGTTCCTACGAGCAGTACTTC	NA	TRBV7-2	TRBJ2-7	NA
CAWSGPRGNEQFF	TGTGCCTGGAGTGGGCCAAGGGGCAATGAGCAGTTCTTC	NA	TRBV30	TRBJ2-1	NA
CASSLDGAANEKLFF	TGTGCCAGCAGCTTAGATGGGGCAGCGAATGAAAAACTGTTTTTT	NA	TRBV7-2	TRBJ1-4	NA
CASSKEGPGSTTEAFF	TGTGCCAGCAGCAAAGAGGGGCCAGGGTCTACCACTGAAGCTTTCTTT	NA	TRBV3-1/TRBV3-2	TRBJ1-1	NA
CASSLLRETQFF	TGTGCCAGCAGTTTGCTCCGGGAGACGCAGTTCTTC	NA	TRBV28	TRBJ2-1	NA
CSEGDHYGYTF	TGCAGTGAAGGGGATCACTATGGCTACACCTTC	NA	TRBV29-1	TRBJ1-2	NA
CASSQAGQGTEAFF	TGTGCCAGCAGCCAAGCCGGACAGGGGACTGAAGCTTTCTTT	NA	TRBV7-6	TRBJ1-1	TRBD1
CASSTGVLSGYTF	TGTGCCAGCAGTACAGGGGTGTTGAGCGGCTACACCTTC	NA	TRBV12-3/TRBV12-4	TRBJ1-2	TRBD1
CSASKPGEGGYTF	TGCAGTGCTAGTAAACCAGGGGAAGGTGGCTACACCTTC	NA	TRBV20-1	TRBJ1-2	NA
CASSLSGLSNEKLFF	TGTGCCAGCAGTTTATCGGGCCTCAGTAATGAAAAACTGTTTTTT	NA	TRBV27	TRBJ1-4	NA
CASSKGQGARTEAFF	TGTGCCAGCAGTAAGGGACAGGGGGCGAGGACTGAAGCTTTCTTT	NA	TRBV2	TRBJ1-1	TRBD1
CATSLRGANVLTF	TGTGCCACCTCACTTAGAGGGGCCAACGTCCTGACTTTC	NA	TRBV28	TRBJ2-6	NA
CASSLGLSTGQYF	TGTGCCAGCAGTTTAGGGCTCTCTACCGGGCAGTACTTC	NA	TRBV27	TRBJ2-7	NA
CASRETSGSYNEQFF	TGCGCCAGCAGGGAGACTAGCGGGAGTTATAATGAGCAGTTCTTC	NA	TRBV5-1	TRBJ2-1	TRBD2
CASSYAADSAYGYTF	TGTGCCAGCAGTTACGCCGCGGACAGCGCCTATGGCTACACCTTC	NA	TRBV6-6	TRBJ1-2	NA
CASSITQGQPQHF	TGTGCCAGCAGCATCACACAGGGTCAGCCCCAGCATTTT	NA	TRBV7-9	TRBJ1-5	NA
CASSARPGGHEQYF	TGTGCCAGCAGCGCCCGACCAGGGGGTCACGAGCAGTACTTC	NA	TRBV9	TRBJ2-7	TRBD1
CASRRTGAYEQYF	TGTGCCAGTAGGCGGACAGGGGCCTACGAGCAGTACTTC	NA	TRBV19	TRBJ2-7	TRBD1
CASSPGQPYGYTF	TGTGCCAGCAGTCCTGGACAGCCCTATGGCTACACCTTC	NA	TRBV27	TRBJ1-2	NA
CASNGGVAPTEAFF	TGTGCTAGTAACGGAGGAGTTGCCCCCACTGAAGCTTTCTTT	NA	TRBV12-5	TRBJ1-1	NA
CSVWGLEANTDTQYF	TGCAGCGTGTGGGGACTAGAAGCAAACACAGATACGCAGTATTTT	NA	TRBV29-1	TRBJ2-3	TRBD2
CASSFSVIRGYNEQFF	TGTGCCAGCAGTTTCTCGGTCATTAGGGGGTACAATGAGCAGTTCTTC	NA	TRBV27	TRBJ2-1	NA
CSAYRDYSDGYTF	TGCAGCGCCTACAGGGACTACAGCGATGGCTACACCTTC	NA	TRBV29-1	TRBJ1-2	NA
CASSLVTSGGASIDTQYF	TGTGCCAGCAGCTTAGTCACTAGCGGGGGGGCCTCAATAGATACGCAGTATTTT	NA	TRBV7-6	TRBJ2-3	TRBD2
CASSQGKQEQYF	TGTGCCAGCAGCCAGGGCAAACAAGAGCAGTACTTC	NA	TRBV3-1/TRBV3-2	TRBJ2-7	NA
CASSQDWSRDTEAFF	TGTGCCAGCAGCCAAGATTGGAGCAGGGACACTGAAGCTTTCTTT	NA	TRBV3-1/TRBV3-2	TRBJ1-1	NA
CASSKQGNNSPLHF	TGCGCCAGCAGCAAACAGGGGAATAATTCACCCCTCCACTTT	once	TRBV5-1	TRBJ1-6	TRBD1
CASSQGATDTDTQYF	TGTGCCAGCAGCCAGGGGGCGACGGACACAGATACGCAGTATTTT	NA	TRBV28	TRBJ2-3	TRBD1
CATNTGGLTYEQYF	TGTGCCACCAATACGGGGGGTTTGACCTACGAGCAGTACTTC	NA	TRBV19	TRBJ2-7	TRBD2
CASSQLLSSPKQYF	TGTGCCAGCAGCCAACTGCTATCTAGCCCCAAGCAGTATTTT	few	TRBV3-1/TRBV3-2	TRBJ2-3	NA
CASSGSGGRNEQYF	TGTGCCAGCAGCGGTAGCGGGGGTCGAAACGAGCAGTACTTC	NA	TRBV2	TRBJ2-7	TRBD2
CASSLGTVSTDTQYF	TGCGCCAGCAGCTTGGGGACAGTTAGCACAGATACGCAGTATTTT	NA	TRBV5-1	TRBJ2-3	NA
CASSYGSRDTQYF	TGTGCCAGCAGTTACGGGAGTAGAGATACGCAGTATTTT	NA	TRBV27	TRBJ2-3	NA
CASSGTGVQPQHF	TGTGCCAGCAGCGGGACAGGGGTTCAGCCCCAGCATTTT	NA	TRBV28	TRBJ1-5	TRBD1
CASSEIGSDYGYTF	TGTGCCAGCAGTGAAATCGGGTCAGACTATGGCTACACCTTC	NA	TRBV6-1	TRBJ1-2	NA